This T cell receptor beta chain was found in a study of cytomegalovirus exposure and HLA in healthy donors. Across the study: Unique TCR beta sequences numbering about 100 million came from 150 million to 200 million T cells in an earlier analysis.

PCR amplification relied on 60 Vbeta primers (plus 13 Jbeta primers). TCRdb's copy holds only in-frame clones and misses some; the assay was immunoSEQ multiplex PCR. The sample table sets out approximately 190,000 clones. The CDR3 is 12 residues long. Germline CDR1 is SGHVS and CDR2 is FNYEAQ. Trimming removed 5 bases at V and 4 bases at J, with 6 bases between. This clonotype was sampled from a boy younger than 18 in good health and CMV-seronegative. The sample consisted of PBMCs. This sequence joins TRBV7-6 and TRBJ1-3; no definite D call. CDR3 coding DNA: TGTGCCAGCAGCGAAGCAGGAAACACCATATATTTT. It encodes CASSEAGNTIYF.